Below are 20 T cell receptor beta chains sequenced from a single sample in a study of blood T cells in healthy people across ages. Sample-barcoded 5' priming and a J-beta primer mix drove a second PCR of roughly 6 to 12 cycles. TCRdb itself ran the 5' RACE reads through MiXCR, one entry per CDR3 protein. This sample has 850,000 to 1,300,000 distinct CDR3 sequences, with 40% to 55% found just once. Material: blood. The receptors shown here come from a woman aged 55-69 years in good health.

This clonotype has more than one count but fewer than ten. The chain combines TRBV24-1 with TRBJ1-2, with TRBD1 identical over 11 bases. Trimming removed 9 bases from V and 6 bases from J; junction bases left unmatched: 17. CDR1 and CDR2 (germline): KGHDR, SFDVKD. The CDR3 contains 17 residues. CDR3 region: CATGGGLGTGGEDGYTF. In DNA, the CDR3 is TGTGCCACCGGAGGAGGGCTCGGGACAGGGGGTGAAGATGGCTACACCTTC.

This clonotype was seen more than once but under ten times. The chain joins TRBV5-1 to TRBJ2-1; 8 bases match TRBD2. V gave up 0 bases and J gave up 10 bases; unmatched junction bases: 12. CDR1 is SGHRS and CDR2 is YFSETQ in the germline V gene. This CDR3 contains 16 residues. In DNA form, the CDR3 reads TGCGCCAGCAGCTTGGAGGGGACTAGGGACCGAATCGAGCAGTTCTTC. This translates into CASSLEGTRDRIEQFF.

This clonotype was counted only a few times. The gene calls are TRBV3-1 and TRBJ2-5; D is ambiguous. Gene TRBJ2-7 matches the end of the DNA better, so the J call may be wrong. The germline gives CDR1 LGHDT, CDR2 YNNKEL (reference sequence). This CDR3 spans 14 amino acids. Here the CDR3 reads CASSPQHRSYEQYF. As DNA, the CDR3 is TGTGCCAGCAGCCCGCAACACCGCTCCTACGAGCAGTACTTC.

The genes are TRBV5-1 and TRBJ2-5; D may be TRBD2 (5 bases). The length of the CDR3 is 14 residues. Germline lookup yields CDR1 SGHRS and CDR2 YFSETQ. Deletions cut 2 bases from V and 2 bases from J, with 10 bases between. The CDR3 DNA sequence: TGCGCCAGCAGCTTTCTGCGGGCACAAGAGACCCAGTACTTC. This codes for CASSFLRAQETQYF.

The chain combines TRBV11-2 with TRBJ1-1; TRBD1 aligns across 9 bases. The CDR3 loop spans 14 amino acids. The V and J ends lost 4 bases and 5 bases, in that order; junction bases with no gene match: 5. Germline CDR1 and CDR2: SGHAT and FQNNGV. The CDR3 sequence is CASSSLQGATEAFF. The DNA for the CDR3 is TGTGCCAGCAGCTCTTTACAGGGGGCTACTGAAGCTTTCTTT.

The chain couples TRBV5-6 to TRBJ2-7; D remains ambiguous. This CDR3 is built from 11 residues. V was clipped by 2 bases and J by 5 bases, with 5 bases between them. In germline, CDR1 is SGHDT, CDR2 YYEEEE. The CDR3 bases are TGTGCCAGCAGCTTCACTGACGAGCAGTACTTC. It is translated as CASSFTDEQYF. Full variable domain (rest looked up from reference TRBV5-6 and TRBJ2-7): DAGVTQSPTHLIKTRGQQVTLRCSPKSGHDTVSWYQQALGQGPQFIFQYYEEEERQRGNFPDRFSGHQFPNYSSELNVNALLLGDSALYLCASSFTDEQYFGPGTRLTVT.

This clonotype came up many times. The DNA of the CDR3 is TGTGCCAGCAGTAGGCCAGGGGGTGGGTACGAGCAGTACTTC. It codes for CASSRPGGGYEQYF. The chain is built from TRBV28 and TRBJ2-7; 7 nucleotides line up with TRBD1. V was pared by 5 bases and J by 4 bases, with 8 bases of the junction left unmatched. Germline CDR1 and CDR2: MDHEN and SYDVKM. This CDR3 comprises 14 residues.

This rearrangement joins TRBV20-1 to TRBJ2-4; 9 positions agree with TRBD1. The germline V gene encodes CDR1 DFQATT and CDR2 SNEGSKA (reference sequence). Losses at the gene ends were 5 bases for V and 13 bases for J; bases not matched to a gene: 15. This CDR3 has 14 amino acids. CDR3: CSAFEGTGTHKQYF. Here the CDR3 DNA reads TGCAGTGCTTTTGAGGGGACAGGGACCCACAAGCAGTACTTC.

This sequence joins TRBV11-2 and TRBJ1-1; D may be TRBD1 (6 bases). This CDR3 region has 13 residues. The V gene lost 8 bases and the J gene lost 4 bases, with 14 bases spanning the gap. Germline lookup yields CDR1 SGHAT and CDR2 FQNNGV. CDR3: CASGDQGITEAFF. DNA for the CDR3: TGTGCCAGCGGAGACCAGGGGATCACTGAAGCTTTCTTT.

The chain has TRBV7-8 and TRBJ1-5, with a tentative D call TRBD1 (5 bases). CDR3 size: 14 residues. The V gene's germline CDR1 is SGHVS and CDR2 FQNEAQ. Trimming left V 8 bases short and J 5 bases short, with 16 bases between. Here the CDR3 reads CASREGREHQPQHF. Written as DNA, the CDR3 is TGTGCCAGCCGAGAGGGGCGAGAGCATCAGCCCCAGCATTTT.

The CDR3 reads CASSYGRWRPQHF. In DNA form, the CDR3 reads TGTGCCAGCAGTTACGGCAGGTGGCGGCCCCAGCATTTT. This sequence joins TRBV6-5 and TRBJ1-5, with no clear D. CDR3 size: 13 residues. Germline lookup yields CDR1 MNHEY and CDR2 SVGAGI. The germline V and J ends were trimmed by 2 bases and 9 bases, with 11 bases remaining between them.

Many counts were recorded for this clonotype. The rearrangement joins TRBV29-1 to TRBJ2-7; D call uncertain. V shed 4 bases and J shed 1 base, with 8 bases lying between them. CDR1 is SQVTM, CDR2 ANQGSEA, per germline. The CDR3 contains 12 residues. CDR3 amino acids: CSVGVGSYEQYF. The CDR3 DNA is TGCAGCGTTGGGGTCGGATCCTACGAGCAGTACTTC.

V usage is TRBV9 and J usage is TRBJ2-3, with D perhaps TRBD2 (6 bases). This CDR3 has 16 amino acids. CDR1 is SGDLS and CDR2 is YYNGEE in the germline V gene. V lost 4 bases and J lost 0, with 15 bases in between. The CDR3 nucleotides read TGTGCCAGCAGCCCTGGGCGGGGCGGGAGCACAGATACGCAGTATTTT. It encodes CASSPGRGGSTDTQYF. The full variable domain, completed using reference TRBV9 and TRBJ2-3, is DSGVTQTPKHLITATGQRVTLRCSPRSGDLSVYWYQQSLDQGLQFLIQYYNGEERAKGNILERFSAQQFPDLHSELNLSSLELGDSALYFCASSPGRGGSTDTQYFGPGTRLTVL.

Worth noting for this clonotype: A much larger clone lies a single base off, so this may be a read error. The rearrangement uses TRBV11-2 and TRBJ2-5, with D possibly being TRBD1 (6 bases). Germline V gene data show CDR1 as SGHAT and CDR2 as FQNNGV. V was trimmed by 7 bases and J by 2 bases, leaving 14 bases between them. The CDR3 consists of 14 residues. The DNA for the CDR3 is TGTGCCAGCAACCTAAGAGGACAGCAAGAGACCCAGTACTTC. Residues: CASNLRGQQETQYF.

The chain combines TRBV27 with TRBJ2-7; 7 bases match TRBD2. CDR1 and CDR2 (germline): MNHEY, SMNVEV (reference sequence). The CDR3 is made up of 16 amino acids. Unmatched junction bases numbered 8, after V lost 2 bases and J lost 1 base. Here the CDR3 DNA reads TGTGCCAGCAGTTTAGTGGGGGGGTATAGTTCCTACGAGCAGTACTTC. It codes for CASSLVGGYSSYEQYF.

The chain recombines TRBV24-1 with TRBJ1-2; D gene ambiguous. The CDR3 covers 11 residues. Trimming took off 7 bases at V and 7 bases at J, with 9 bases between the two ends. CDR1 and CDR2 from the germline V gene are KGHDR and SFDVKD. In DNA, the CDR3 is TGTGCCACCAGAGGTCCCCTTGGCTACACCTTC. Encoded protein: CATRGPLGYTF.

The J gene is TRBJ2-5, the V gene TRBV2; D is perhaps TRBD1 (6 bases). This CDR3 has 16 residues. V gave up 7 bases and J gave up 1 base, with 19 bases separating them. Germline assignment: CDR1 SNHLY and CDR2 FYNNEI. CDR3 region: CASITQGVGPQETQYF. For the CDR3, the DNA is TGTGCCAGCATCACACAGGGAGTGGGGCCCCAAGAGACCCAGTACTTC.

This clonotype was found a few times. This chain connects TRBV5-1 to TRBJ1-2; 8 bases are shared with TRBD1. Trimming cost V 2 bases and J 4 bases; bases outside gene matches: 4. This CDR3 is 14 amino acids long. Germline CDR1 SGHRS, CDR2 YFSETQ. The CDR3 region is CASSFDRGGYGYTF. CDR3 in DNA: TGCGCCAGCAGCTTTGACAGGGGTGGCTATGGCTACACCTTC.

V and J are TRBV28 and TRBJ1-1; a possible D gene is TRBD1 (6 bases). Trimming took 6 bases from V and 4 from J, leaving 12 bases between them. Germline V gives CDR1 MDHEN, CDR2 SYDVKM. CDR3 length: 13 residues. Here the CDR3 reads CASSIDRSTEAFF. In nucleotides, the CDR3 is TGTGCCAGCAGCATCGACAGGTCCACTGAAGCTTTCTTT.

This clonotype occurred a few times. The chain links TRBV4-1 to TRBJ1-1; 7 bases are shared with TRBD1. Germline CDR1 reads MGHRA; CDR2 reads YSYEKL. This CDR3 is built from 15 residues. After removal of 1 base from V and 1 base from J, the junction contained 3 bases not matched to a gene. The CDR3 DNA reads TGCGCCAGCAGCCAAGTAACAGGGGCGAACACTGAAGCTTTCTTT. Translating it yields CASSQVTGANTEAFF.